These 22 T cell receptor beta chains were all obtained from the same sample, sequenced in a study of blood T cell repertoires in COVID-19. The method was immunoSEQ multiplex PCR; TCRdb's version includes in-frame clones alone and lacks a portion of them. The profile shows roughly 250,000 clones, roughly 86% of them singletons. Material for sequencing was peripheral blood. These receptors were collected from a man aged 45-65 years with acute or convalescent COVID-19.

The chain links TRBV28 to TRBJ2-7, with D tentatively TRBD1 (6 bases). V shed 4 bases and J shed 0 bases, with 13 bases lying between them. The CDR3 has 15 residues. The germline V gene encodes CDR1 MDHEN and CDR2 SYDVKM. CDR3 nucleotides: TGTGCCAGCAGTTCGGGACAACTAAGCTCCTACGAGCAGTACTTC. Translating it yields CASSSGQLSSYEQYF.

This clone has a handful of counts. The J gene is TRBJ1-1, the V gene TRBV5-1; no reliable D call. V gave up 0 bases and J gave up 1 base, with 7 bases separating them. The germline gives CDR1 SGHRS, CDR2 YFSETQ. This CDR3 is 14 amino acids long. This chain's CDR3 is CASSLDFGNTEAFF. CDR3 nucleotide sequence: TGCGCCAGCAGCTTGGATTTCGGGAACACTGAAGCTTTCTTT.

Note on this clone: One end of the junction is discordant with germline, which a read error may explain. J is TRBJ1-1 and V is TRBV19; D gene ambiguous. CDR1 LNHDA and CDR2 SQIVND come from the germline V gene (reference sequence). The CDR3 is 15 amino acids. Here the CDR3 reads CASSIVRFEGTEAFF. CDR3 in DNA: TGTGCAAGTAGTATCGTCCGGTTCGAGGGCACTGAAGCTTTCTTT.

The V and J genes are TRBV9 and TRBJ2-5; 8 nucleotides align to TRBD1. In germline, CDR1 is SGDLS, CDR2 YYNGEE. This CDR3 contains 14 residues. Trimming cost V 2 bases and J 4 bases; bases outside gene matches: 4. The CDR3 spells CASSVTGGTETQYF. CDR3 bases: TGTGCCAGCAGCGTTACAGGGGGGACAGAGACCCAGTACTTC.

The chain is built from TRBV7-9 and TRBJ1-1, with D possibly being TRBD1 (6 bases). Per germline, CDR1 SEHNR and CDR2 FQNEAQ (reference sequence). V lost 4 bases, J lost 4 bases, and 16 bases lay in between. The CDR3 totals 15 residues. The CDR3, as DNA: TGTGCCAGCAGCTCGGAGTGGAGCAGGGGCACTGAAGCTTTCTTT. It is translated as CASSSEWSRGTEAFF.

The CDR3 nucleotides are TGTGCCTGGAAGAATGCGGCAGCGAATTATGGGGAGCAGTTCTTC. Translated: CAWKNAAANYGEQFF. The chain carries TRBV30 and TRBJ2-1; D is uncertain. Trimming pared 4 bases from V and 10 bases from J, leaving 23 bases between. The V gene's germline CDR1 is GTSNPN and CDR2 SVGIG (reference sequence). The CDR3 has 15 amino acids.

This clone was seen only a few times. Other DNA sequences within the sample encode an identical CDR3. The chain uses TRBV30 and TRBJ1-1, with 8 bases that match TRBD1. Germline V gene sequence: CDR1 GTSNPN, CDR2 SVGIG (reference sequence). With V trimmed by 3 bases and J by 4 bases, 1 base remained unmatched. The CDR3 totals 12 residues. CDR3 protein: CAWSTGGTEAFF. The CDR3 DNA follows: TGTGCCTGGAGCACAGGGGGCACTGAAGCTTTCTTT.

The V gene is TRBV10-3, the J gene TRBJ2-1; 10 bases are a match to TRBD1. With V trimmed by 7 bases and J by 4 bases, 10 bases remained unmatched. The length of the CDR3 is 16 residues. Per germline, CDR1 ENHRY and CDR2 SYGVKD. The CDR3 bases are TGTGCCATCAAGCCGGGACAGGGGAGTACGTACAATGAGCAGTTCTTC. Amino acid sequence: CAIKPGQGSTYNEQFF.

The rearrangement uses TRBV5-4 and TRBJ2-1, with 7 bases fitting TRBD1. V gave up 4 bases and J gave up 5 bases; unmatched junction bases: 6. The CDR3 length is 14 residues. In germline, CDR1 is SGHNT, CDR2 YYREEE (reference sequence). CDR3 coding DNA: TGTGCCAGCAGCCGACAGGGAAACAACAATGAGCAGTTCTTC. Protein sequence: CASSRQGNNNEQFF.

The rearrangement links TRBV5-1 to TRBJ2-1; 12 nucleotides agree with TRBD1. Germline CDR1 is SGHRS and CDR2 is YFSETQ. V shed 5 bases and J 7 bases; nucleotides not matched to a gene: 7. The CDR3 totals 15 residues. This CDR3 reads CASRTGTGGRNEQFF. The CDR3 nucleotides are TGCGCCAGCAGGACCGGGACAGGGGGCAGGAATGAGCAGTTCTTC.

This sequence joins TRBV6-4 and TRBJ2-2; 7 bases are shared with TRBD1. V lost 4 bases and J lost 4; bases outside the gene matches: 0. This CDR3 contains 13 residues. CDR1 and CDR2 from the germline V gene are MRHNA and SNTAGT. The CDR3 here is CASSGDSTGELFF. The CDR3 nucleotides read TGTGCCAGCAGTGGGGACAGCACCGGGGAGCTGTTTTTT.

The rearrangement links TRBV6-5 to TRBJ1-1; 7 bases align to TRBD1. Germline-derived CDR1 and CDR2 are MNHEY and SVGAGI. The CDR3 extends over 14 amino acids. Trimming removed 2 bases from V and 1 base from J; junction bases left unmatched: 1. The CDR3, as DNA: TGTGCCAGCAGTTACGACAGGGAGAACACTGAAGCTTTCTTT. Translation: CASSYDRENTEAFF.

The chain carries TRBV7-9 and TRBJ2-2, with D possibly TRBD2 on 5 matching bases. The germline V gene has CDR1 SEHNR and CDR2 FQNEAQ (reference sequence). The CDR3 totals 12 residues. Trimming cost V 5 bases and J 6 bases, with 7 bases left between them. The CDR3: CASSGRAGELFF. In DNA, the CDR3 is TGTGCCAGCAGCGGGCGGGCCGGGGAGCTGTTTTTT.

The chain combines TRBV14 with TRBJ2-7; D is uncertain. Per the germline V gene, CDR1 is SGHDN and CDR2 is FVKESK. Trimming shortened V by 1 base and J by 2 bases, and 6 bases separated the two germline ends. This CDR3 is built from 13 residues. Written as DNA, the CDR3 is TGTGCCAGCAGCCAAGCACAGCCCTACGAGCAGTACTTC. Residues: CASSQAQPYEQYF.

The chain carries TRBV18 and TRBJ1-5, with D hard to call. CDR3 size: 14 residues. V was shortened by 2 bases and J by 5 bases, with 10 bases between the two germline ends. Looked up from germline, CDR1 is KGHSH and CDR2 is LQKENI. This CDR3 reads CASSPGTADQPQHF. The DNA of the CDR3 is TGTGCCAGCTCACCAGGTACAGCCGATCAGCCCCAGCATTTT.

This clone was seen only a few times. At the DNA level, this CDR3 is encoded by other sequences in the same sample as well. J is TRBJ2-7 and V is TRBV7-9; 8 nucleotides align to TRBD1. Germline CDR1 SEHNR, CDR2 FQNEAQ (reference sequence). The CDR3 has 14 amino acids. J lost 4 bases, V lost 1 base, and 3 bases had no gene match. The CDR3 DNA reads TGTGCCAGCAGCTTAGGGACAGGGCAATACGAGCAGTACTTC. Protein product: CASSLGTGQYEQYF.

The chain is built from TRBV21-1 and TRBJ1-3; the D call of TRBD1 is as the table states it, not checked on the DNA. TRBV21-1 is a listed pseudogene. The CDR3 totals 17 residues. CDR3 nucleotide sequence: TGTGCCAGCAGCAAAGCCCGACACGGATCCTCTGGAAACACCATATATTTT. Translation: CASSKARHGSSGNTIYF.

The rearrangement uses TRBV5-4 and TRBJ1-6; D gene unclear. Trimming stripped 3 bases from V and 5 bases from J, with 9 bases between. Germline assignment: CDR1 SGHNT and CDR2 YYREEE (reference sequence). The CDR3 consists of 14 residues. The CDR3 bases are TGTGCCAGCAGCTCGCGACAAAATAATTCACCCCTCCACTTT. It yields the protein CASSSRQNNSPLHF.

The rearrangement links TRBV11-2 to TRBJ1-5; D perhaps matches TRBD1 (5 bases). The CDR3 totals 17 residues. V was trimmed by 1 base and J by 4 bases, leaving 17 bases between them. In germline, CDR1 is SGHAT, CDR2 FQNNGV. This chain's CDR3 is CASSLGEPPRANQPQHF. CDR3 sequence (DNA): TGTGCCAGCAGCTTAGGCGAACCCCCCAGGGCGAATCAGCCCCAGCATTTT.

J is TRBJ1-5 and V is TRBV14, with 7 bases identical to TRBD1. The CDR3 is 19 amino acids. The V and J ends lost 2 bases and 5 bases, in that order; junction bases with no gene match: 18. The germline CDR1 and CDR2 sequences are SGHDN and FVKESK. CDR3 residues: CASSQTPSRMDRLDQPQHF. The CDR3 nucleotides are TGTGCCAGCAGCCAAACGCCATCTAGGATGGACAGGCTTGATCAGCCCCAGCATTTT.

The genes are TRBV6-6 and TRBJ2-7; 7 bases match TRBD1. V trimming: 0 bases; J trimming: 1 base; junction bases outside the gene matches: 6. The length of the CDR3 is 16 residues. CDR1 MNHNY and CDR2 SVGAGI come from the germline V gene (reference sequence). The CDR3 DNA sequence: TGTGCCAGCAGTTACTCGACCGGACAGGTTTCCTACGAGCAGTACTTC. This gives the protein CASSYSTGQVSYEQYF.

The chain employs TRBV27 and TRBJ2-3, with D tentatively TRBD2 (6 bases). V lost 2 bases and J lost 6, with 12 bases in between. The germline V gene encodes CDR1 MNHEY and CDR2 SMNVEV (reference sequence). The CDR3 has 14 residues. The CDR3 reads CASSLNSGWDTQYF. The CDR3 DNA follows: TGTGCCAGCAGTTTAAATAGCGGATGGGATACGCAGTATTTT.